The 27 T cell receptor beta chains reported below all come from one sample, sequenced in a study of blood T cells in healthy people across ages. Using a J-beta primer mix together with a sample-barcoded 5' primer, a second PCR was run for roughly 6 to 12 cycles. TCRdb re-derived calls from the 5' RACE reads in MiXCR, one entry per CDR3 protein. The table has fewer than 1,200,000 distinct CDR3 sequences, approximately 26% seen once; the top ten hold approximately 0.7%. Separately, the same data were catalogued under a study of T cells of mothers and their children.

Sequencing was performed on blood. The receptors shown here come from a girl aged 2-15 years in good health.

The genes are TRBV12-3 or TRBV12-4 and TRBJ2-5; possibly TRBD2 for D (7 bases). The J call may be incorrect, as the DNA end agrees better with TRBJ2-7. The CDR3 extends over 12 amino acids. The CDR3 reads CASRGAVHEQYF. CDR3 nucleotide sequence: TGTGCCAGCCGGGGGGCAGTCCACGAGCAGTACTTC.

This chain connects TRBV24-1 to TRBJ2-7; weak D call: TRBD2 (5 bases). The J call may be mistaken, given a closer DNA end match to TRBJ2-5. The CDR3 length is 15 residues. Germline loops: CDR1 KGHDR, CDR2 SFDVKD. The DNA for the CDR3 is TGTGCCACCAGTGATCGGGCGGGTCGGCAAGAGACCCAGTACTTC. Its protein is CATSDRAGRQETQYF.

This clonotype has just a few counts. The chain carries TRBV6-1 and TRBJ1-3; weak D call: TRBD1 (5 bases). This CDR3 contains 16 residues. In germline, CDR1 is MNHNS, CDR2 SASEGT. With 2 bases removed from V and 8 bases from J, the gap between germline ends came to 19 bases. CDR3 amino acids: CASSEYGTGGLDTIYF. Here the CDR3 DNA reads TGTGCCAGCAGTGAATATGGGACGGGGGGTCTGGACACCATATATTTT.

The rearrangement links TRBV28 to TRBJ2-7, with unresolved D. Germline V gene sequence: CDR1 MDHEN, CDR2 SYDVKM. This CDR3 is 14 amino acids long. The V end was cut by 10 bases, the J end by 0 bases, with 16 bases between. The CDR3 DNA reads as TGTGCCATCGACCCCTCCGTCGACTCCTACGAGCAGTACTTC. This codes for CAIDPSVDSYEQYF.

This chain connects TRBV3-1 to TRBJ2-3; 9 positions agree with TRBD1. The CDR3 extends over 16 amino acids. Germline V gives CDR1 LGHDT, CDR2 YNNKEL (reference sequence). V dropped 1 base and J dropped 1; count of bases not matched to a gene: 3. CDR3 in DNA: TGTGCCAGCAGCCAAGTGGGACAGGGAGGCACAGATACGCAGTATTTT. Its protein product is CASSQVGQGGTDTQYF.

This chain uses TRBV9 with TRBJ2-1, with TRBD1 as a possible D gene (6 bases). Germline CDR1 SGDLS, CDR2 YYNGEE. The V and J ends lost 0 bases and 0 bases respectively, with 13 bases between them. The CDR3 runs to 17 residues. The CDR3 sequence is CASSVGGQRSSYNEQFF. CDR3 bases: TGTGCCAGCAGCGTAGGGGGGCAGAGAAGCTCCTACAATGAGCAGTTCTTC.

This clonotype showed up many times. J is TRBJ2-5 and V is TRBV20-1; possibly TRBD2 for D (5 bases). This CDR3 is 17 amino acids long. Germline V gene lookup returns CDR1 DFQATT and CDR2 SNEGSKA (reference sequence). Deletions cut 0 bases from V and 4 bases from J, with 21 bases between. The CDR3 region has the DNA TGCAGTGCTAGAGAATCCAAATTAGCGTCCTGGGGAGAGACCCAGTACTTC. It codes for CSARESKLASWGETQYF.

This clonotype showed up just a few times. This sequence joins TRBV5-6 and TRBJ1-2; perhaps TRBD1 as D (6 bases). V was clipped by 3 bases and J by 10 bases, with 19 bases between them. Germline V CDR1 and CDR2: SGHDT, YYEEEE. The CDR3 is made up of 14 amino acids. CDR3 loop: CASSSLVQGRTYTF. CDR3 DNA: TGTGCCAGCAGCTCACTGGTACAGGGCAGGACCTACACCTTC.

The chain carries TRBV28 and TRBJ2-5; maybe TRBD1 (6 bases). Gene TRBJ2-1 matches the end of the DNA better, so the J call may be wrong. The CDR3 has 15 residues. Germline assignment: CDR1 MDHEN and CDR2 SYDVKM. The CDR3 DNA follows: TGTGCCAGCAGTTTCTCCCCAGGGGCGGGTTATGAGCAGTTCTTC. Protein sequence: CASSFSPGAGYEQFF.

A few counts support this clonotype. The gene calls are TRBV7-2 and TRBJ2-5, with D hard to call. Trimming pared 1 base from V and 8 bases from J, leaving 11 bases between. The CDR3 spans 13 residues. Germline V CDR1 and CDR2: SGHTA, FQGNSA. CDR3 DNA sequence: TGTGCCAGCAGCTTAGTAGGGCCCAGAACCCAGTACTTC. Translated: CASSLVGPRTQYF.

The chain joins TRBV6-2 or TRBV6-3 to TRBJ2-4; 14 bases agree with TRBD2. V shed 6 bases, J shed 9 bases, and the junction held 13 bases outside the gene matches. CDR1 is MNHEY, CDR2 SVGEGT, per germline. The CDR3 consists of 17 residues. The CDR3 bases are TGTGCCAGCAGCCCCTGGACTAGCGGGGGGCGTCCCCCCATTCAGTACTTC. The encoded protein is CASSPWTSGGRPPIQYF.

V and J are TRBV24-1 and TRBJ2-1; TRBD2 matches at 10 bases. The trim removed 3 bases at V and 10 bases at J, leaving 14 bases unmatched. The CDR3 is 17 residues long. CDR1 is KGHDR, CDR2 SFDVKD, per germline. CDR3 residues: CATSDPLASGGLGEQFF. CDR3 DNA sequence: TGTGCCACCAGTGATCCGCTGGCTAGCGGGGGCCTTGGAGAGCAGTTCTTC.

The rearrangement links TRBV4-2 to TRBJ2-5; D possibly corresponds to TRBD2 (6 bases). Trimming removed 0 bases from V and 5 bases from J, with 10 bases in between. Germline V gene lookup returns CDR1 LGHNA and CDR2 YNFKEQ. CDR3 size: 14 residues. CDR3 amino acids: CASSQEVADETQYF. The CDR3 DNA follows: TGTGCCAGCAGCCAAGAAGTAGCGGATGAGACCCAGTACTTC.

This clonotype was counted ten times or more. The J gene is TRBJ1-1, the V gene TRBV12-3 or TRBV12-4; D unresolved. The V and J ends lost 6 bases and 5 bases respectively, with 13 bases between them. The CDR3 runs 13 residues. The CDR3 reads CASSFRGGTEAFF. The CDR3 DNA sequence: TGTGCCAGCAGCTTCCGAGGAGGGACTGAAGCTTTCTTT.

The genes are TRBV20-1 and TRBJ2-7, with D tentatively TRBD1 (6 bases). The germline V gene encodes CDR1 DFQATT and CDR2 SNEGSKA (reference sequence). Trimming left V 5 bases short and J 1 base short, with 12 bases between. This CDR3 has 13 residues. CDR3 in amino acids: CSAEQGISYEQYF. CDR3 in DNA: TGCAGTGCTGAACAGGGTATATCCTACGAGCAGTACTTC.

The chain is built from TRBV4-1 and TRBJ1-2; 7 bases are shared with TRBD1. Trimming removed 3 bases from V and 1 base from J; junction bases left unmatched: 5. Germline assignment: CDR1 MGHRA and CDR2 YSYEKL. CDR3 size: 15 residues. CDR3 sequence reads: CASSHWDSHNYGYTF. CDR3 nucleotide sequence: TGCGCCAGCAGCCACTGGGACAGCCATAACTATGGCTACACCTTC.

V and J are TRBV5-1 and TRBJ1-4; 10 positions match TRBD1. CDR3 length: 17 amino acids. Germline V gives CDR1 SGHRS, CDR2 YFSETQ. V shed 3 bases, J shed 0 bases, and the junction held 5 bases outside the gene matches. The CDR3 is CASSWTGGTATNEKLFF. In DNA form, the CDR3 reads TGCGCCAGCAGCTGGACAGGGGGGACTGCAACTAATGAAAAACTGTTTTTT.

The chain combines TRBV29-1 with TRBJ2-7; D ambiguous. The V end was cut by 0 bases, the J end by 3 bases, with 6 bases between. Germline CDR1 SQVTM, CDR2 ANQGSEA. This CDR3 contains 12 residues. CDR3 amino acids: CSVEDPLYEQYF. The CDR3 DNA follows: TGCAGCGTTGAAGACCCACTCTACGAGCAGTACTTC.

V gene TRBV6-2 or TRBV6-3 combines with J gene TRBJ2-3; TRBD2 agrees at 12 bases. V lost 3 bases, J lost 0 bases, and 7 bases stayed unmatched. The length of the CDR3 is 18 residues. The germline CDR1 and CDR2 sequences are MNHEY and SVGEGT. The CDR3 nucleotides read TGTGCCAGCAGTTATCGGCTAGCGGGGGGGGATAGCACAGATACGCAGTATTTT. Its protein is CASSYRLAGGDSTDTQYF.

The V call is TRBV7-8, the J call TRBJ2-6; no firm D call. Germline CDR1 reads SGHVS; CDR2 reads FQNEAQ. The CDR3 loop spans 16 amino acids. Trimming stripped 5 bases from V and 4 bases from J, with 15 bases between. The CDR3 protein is CASSANLGPGANVLTF. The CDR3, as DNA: TGTGCCAGCAGCGCAAATCTAGGCCCCGGGGCCAACGTCCTGACTTTC.

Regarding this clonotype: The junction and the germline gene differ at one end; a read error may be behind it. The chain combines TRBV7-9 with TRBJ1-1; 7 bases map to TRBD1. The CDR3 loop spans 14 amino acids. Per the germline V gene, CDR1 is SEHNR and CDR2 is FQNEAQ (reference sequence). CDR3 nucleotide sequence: TGTGCCAGCAGCGCGGGACAGTCGAACACTGAAGCTCTCTTT. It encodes CASSAGQSNTEALF.

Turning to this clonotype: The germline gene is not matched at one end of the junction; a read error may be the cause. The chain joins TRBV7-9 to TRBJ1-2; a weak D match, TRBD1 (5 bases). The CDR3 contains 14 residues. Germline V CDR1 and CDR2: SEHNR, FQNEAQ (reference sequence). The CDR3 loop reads CASSLGTKKDGHTF. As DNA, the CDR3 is TGTGCCAGCAGCCTTGGGACCAAGAAGGATGGCCACACCTTC.

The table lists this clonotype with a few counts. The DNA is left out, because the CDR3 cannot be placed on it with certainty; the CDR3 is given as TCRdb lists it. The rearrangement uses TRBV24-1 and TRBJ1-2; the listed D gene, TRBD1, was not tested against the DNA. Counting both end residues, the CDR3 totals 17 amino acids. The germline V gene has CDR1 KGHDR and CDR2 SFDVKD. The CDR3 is CATSDFGSGARGYGYTF.

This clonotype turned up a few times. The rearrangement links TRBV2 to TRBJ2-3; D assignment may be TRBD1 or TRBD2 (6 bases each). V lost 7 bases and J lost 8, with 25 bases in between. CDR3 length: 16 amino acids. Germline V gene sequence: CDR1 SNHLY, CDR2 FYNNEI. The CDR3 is CASILPGHGHGGTQYF. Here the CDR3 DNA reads TGTGCCAGCATACTCCCGGGACACGGACACGGGGGTACGCAGTATTTT.

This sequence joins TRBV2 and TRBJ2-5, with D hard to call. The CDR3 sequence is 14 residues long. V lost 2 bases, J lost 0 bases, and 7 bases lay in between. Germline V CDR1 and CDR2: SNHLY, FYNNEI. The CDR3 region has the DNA TGTGCCAGCAGTGAATTTAGAAACCAAGAGACCCAGTACTTC. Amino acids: CASSEFRNQETQYF.

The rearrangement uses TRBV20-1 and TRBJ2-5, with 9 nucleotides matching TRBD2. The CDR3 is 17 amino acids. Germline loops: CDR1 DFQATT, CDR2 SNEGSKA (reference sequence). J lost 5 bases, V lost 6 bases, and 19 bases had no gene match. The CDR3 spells CSAQGPTSGPPRETQYF. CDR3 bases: TGCAGTGCCCAAGGCCCCACTAGCGGGCCACCCAGGGAGACCCAGTACTTC.

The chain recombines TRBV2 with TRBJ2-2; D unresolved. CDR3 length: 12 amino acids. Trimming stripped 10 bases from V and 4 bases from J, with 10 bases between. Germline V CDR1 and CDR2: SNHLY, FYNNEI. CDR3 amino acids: CAIFPATGELFF. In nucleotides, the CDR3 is TGTGCCATCTTCCCTGCCACCGGGGAGCTGTTTTTT.